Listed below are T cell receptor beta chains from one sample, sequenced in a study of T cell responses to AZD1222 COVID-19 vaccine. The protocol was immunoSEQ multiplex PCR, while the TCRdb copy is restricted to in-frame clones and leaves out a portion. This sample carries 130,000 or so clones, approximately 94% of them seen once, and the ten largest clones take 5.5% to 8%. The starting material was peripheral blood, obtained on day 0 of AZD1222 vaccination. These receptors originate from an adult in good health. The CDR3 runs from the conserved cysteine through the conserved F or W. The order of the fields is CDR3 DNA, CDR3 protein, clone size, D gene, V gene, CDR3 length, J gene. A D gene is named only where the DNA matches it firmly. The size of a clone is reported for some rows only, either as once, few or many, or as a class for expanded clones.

DNA: TGTGCCAGCAGTCATCGCCCGTTGGACACTGAAGCTTTCTTT
CDR3: CASSHRPLDTEAFF
size: NA
D: NA
V: TRBV6-5
length: 14
J: TRBJ1-1

DNA: TGTGCCAGCAGTTTGGAAGGTGGAAACACCATATATTTT
CDR3: CASSLEGGNTIYF
size: NA
D: NA
V: TRBV12-3/TRBV12-4
length: 13
J: TRBJ1-3

DNA: TGTGCCAGTACCCCAGAGAGGGACTCTCTTACATCCGTGAATAGCACAGATACGCAGTATTTT
CDR3: CASTPERDSLTSVNSTDTQYF
size: NA
D: NA
V: TRBV19
length: 21
J: TRBJ2-3

DNA: TGTGCCAGCAGTTACGGGACTAGCGGGATTCTCGAGCAGTACTTC
CDR3: CASSYGTSGILEQYF
size: NA
D: TRBD2
V: TRBV6-2/TRBV6-3
length: 15
J: TRBJ2-7

DNA: TGTGCCAGCAGTGCGGGACTGTACACCGGGGAGCTGTTTTTT
CDR3: CASSAGLYTGELFF
size: once
D: NA
V: TRBV6-2/TRBV6-3
length: 14
J: TRBJ2-2

DNA: TGTGCCAGCAGCTTAGCGAGGAGGGACAGGGAAACTGGGGCCAACGTCCTGACTTTC
CDR3: CASSLARRDRETGANVLTF
size: NA
D: TRBD1
V: TRBV7-6
length: 19
J: TRBJ2-6

DNA: TGCGCCAGCAGCACAAACTCGTGGGGAGGTACCGGGGAGCTGTTTTTT
CDR3: CASSTNSWGGTGELFF
size: NA
D: NA
V: TRBV4-1
length: 16
J: TRBJ2-2

DNA: TGTGCCTGGAGTCTATCTAGCGGGAGGGCCGGTGAGCAGTTCTTC
CDR3: CAWSLSSGRAGEQFF
size: NA
D: TRBD2
V: TRBV30
length: 15
J: TRBJ2-1

DNA: TGCGCCAGCAGCCCCCCTACTAGCGGGAGGGCCGGAGAGACCCAGTACTTC
CDR3: CASSPPTSGRAGETQYF
size: NA
D: TRBD2
V: TRBV5-1
length: 17
J: TRBJ2-5

DNA: TGTGCCAGCAGCCGCGGAACGGGAGGGCCAAGGAATGAGCAGTTCTTC
CDR3: CASSRGTGGPRNEQFF
size: NA
D: TRBD2
V: TRBV3-1/TRBV3-2
length: 16
J: TRBJ2-1

DNA: TGCAGCGCCCGAACCCTGGTCGGGACTAGCGGGATCCTCTCCTACGAGCAGTACTTC
CDR3: CSARTLVGTSGILSYEQYF
size: NA
D: TRBD2
V: TRBV29-1
length: 19
J: TRBJ2-7

DNA: TGTGCCATCAGTGGACTAGCCTTTGGTGAGCAGTTCTTC
CDR3: CAISGLAFGEQFF
size: NA
D: TRBD2
V: TRBV10-3
length: 13
J: TRBJ2-1

DNA: TGTGCCAGCAGCCAAGGGGGCGGAACTAATGAAAAACTGTTTTTT
CDR3: CASSQGGGTNEKLFF
size: NA
D: TRBD1
V: TRBV28
length: 15
J: TRBJ1-4

DNA: TGTGCCACCAGTGATTTGCGGGTTTCCGGGGAGCTGTTTTTT
CDR3: CATSDLRVSGELFF
size: NA
D: NA
V: TRBV24-1
length: 14
J: TRBJ2-2

DNA: TGCGCCAGCAGCCAAGAGGGGGCTGGCGGGAGCGATAACTACAATGAGCAGTTCTTC
CDR3: CASSQEGAGGSDNYNEQFF
size: few
D: NA
V: TRBV4-1
length: 19
J: TRBJ2-1

DNA: TGTGCCAGCGTAAGGCCCGGGAACTATGGCTACACCTTC
CDR3: CASVRPGNYGYTF
size: once
D: NA
V: TRBV2
length: 13
J: TRBJ1-2

DNA: TGTGCCAGCAAGGGCCGGAACTATGGCTACACCTTC
CDR3: CASKGRNYGYTF
size: NA
D: NA
V: TRBV28
length: 12
J: TRBJ1-2

DNA: TGTGCCAGCAGCCTTAGACAGGGTAGGACTGAAGCTTTCTTT
CDR3: CASSLRQGRTEAFF
size: NA
D: TRBD1
V: TRBV27
length: 14
J: TRBJ1-1

DNA: TGCGCCAGCAGCTTCACCCCGGGATTAGGACAGCCCCAGCATTTT
CDR3: CASSFTPGLGQPQHF
size: NA
D: NA
V: TRBV23-1
length: 15
J: TRBJ1-5

DNA: TGTGCCAGCAGCTTGGGACAGGGGGACGAGCAGTACTTC
CDR3: CASSLGQGDEQYF
size: once
D: TRBD1
V: TRBV7-3
length: 13
J: TRBJ2-7

DNA: TGTGCCAGCAGCTACGGGGCTACCTACGAGCAGTACTTC
CDR3: CASSYGATYEQYF
size: once
D: NA
V: TRBV5-4
length: 13
J: TRBJ2-7

DNA: TGTGCCAGCAGAAGTGGGAGGGCGTCCGATGAGCAGTTCTTC
CDR3: CASRSGRASDEQFF
size: NA
D: TRBD2
V: TRBV2
length: 14
J: TRBJ2-1

DNA: TGTGCCAGCAGCGCCGTTAGGGGGACTTCGGCTGAAGCTTTCTTT
CDR3: CASSAVRGTSAEAFF
size: NA
D: NA
V: TRBV13
length: 15
J: TRBJ1-1

DNA: TGTGCCAGCAGCTCAGGACGGGAGGGCGACGAGCAGTACTTC
CDR3: CASSSGREGDEQYF
size: NA
D: TRBD2
V: TRBV7-9
length: 14
J: TRBJ2-7

DNA: TGCGCCAGCAGCACCCCGTTGGGGGGAGAGAAGCAGTTCTTCTTC
CDR3: CASSTPLGGEKQFFF
size: NA
D: NA
V: TRBV5-1
length: 15
J: TRBJ2-1

DNA: TGCAGCGTTTCAGGGGCCAATAGCGGGAGTTCCTACGAGCAGTACTTC
CDR3: CSVSGANSGSSYEQYF
size: NA
D: TRBD2
V: TRBV29-1
length: 16
J: TRBJ2-7

DNA: TGCGCCAGCAGCCAAGACGTGCGGAAAGCTAGCACAGATACGCAGTATTTT
CDR3: CASSQDVRKASTDTQYF
size: NA
D: NA
V: TRBV4-1
length: 17
J: TRBJ2-3

DNA: TGTGCCAGCAGTTACCAGCTGGGACCGGCGGATCTTAAGCAGTACTTC
CDR3: CASSYQLGPADLKQYF
size: NA
D: NA
V: TRBV6-2/TRBV6-3
length: 16
J: TRBJ2-7

DNA: TGTGCCAGCAGTTACTCGGGACCCGGCTATGAGCAGTTCTTC
CDR3: CASSYSGPGYEQFF
size: NA
D: NA
V: TRBV6-2/TRBV6-3
length: 14
J: TRBJ2-1

DNA: TGTGCCAGCAGCTTAAGTTTCGGGAGGGGTGATACGCAGTATTTT
CDR3: CASSLSFGRGDTQYF
size: few
D: TRBD2
V: TRBV11-3
length: 15
J: TRBJ2-3

DNA: TGCAGCGTTGAAAGCCAGTCGGAGACCCAGTACTTC
CDR3: CSVESQSETQYF
size: NA
D: NA
V: TRBV29-1
length: 12
J: TRBJ2-5

DNA: TGTGCCAGCAGTTTCGAGAGAGGGAATGGCTACACCTTC
CDR3: CASSFERGNGYTF
size: NA
D: NA
V: TRBV28
length: 13
J: TRBJ1-2

DNA: TGTGCCACCCAAGGGGCCAACAATCAGCCCCAGCATTTT
CDR3: CATQGANNQPQHF
size: NA
D: NA
V: TRBV6-5
length: 13
J: TRBJ1-5

DNA: TGTGCCAGCAGCTTAGGTGTGGACCTAAATAGCGATGAGCAGTTCTTC
CDR3: CASSLGVDLNSDEQFF
size: NA
D: NA
V: TRBV11-2
length: 16
J: TRBJ2-1

DNA: TGTGCCACCAGCGCTGGATACCTTCAGGGGGATGAAAAACTGTTTTTT
CDR3: CATSAGYLQGDEKLFF
size: NA
D: TRBD1
V: TRBV15
length: 16
J: TRBJ1-4

DNA: TGTGCCAGCAGTTCCCGCACAGATACGCAGTATTTT
CDR3: CASSSRTDTQYF
size: once
D: NA
V: TRBV12-3/TRBV12-4
length: 12
J: TRBJ2-3